What follows describes a single T cell receptor beta chain. Its specificity is not known. The record originates from a study of T cell responses to AZD1222 COVID-19 vaccine. Study outcomes and limitations: Among the donors, most were white British and more were female, and clonal diversity was possibly underestimated. Variant regions that are unmutated are reportedly the target of nearly half of spike-specific TCRs. Seropositive at baseline were only a handful of AZD1222 recipients.

Method: immunoSEQ multiplex PCR; TCRdb's copy keeps in-frame clones and lacks some. The sample records 100,000 to 150,000 clones, around nine tenths being singletons. V lost 2 bases and J lost 2, with 7 bases in between. Germline V gene sequence: CDR1 KGHSH, CDR2 LQKENI. The CDR3 spans 13 residues. This chain uses TRBV18 with TRBJ2-7; maybe TRBD2 (5 bases). The receptor was isolated from an adult in good health. The sequences come from peripheral blood, collected on day 0 of MenACWY control vaccination. This chain's CDR3 is CASSPGETYEQYF. The CDR3 bases are TGTGCCAGCTCACCAGGGGAGACCTACGAGCAGTACTTC.